This is a list of T cell receptor beta chains from one sample in a study of blood T cell repertoires in COVID-19. Clones were read by immunoSEQ multiplex PCR, and TCRdb kept only the in-frame ones, dropping some. The sample has around 270,000 clones; about 89% are singletons. The sample was peripheral blood. The receptors shown here come from a woman aged 50 to 60 with acute or convalescent COVID-19. Each CDR3 is given with its conserved first and last residue. Fields, in order: J gene, V gene, clone size, D gene, CDR3 protein, CDR3 DNA. The D gene is left open where the match is weak. Clone size is stated in some rows and not others, as once, few, many or a class when expanded.

j_call: TRBJ2-1
v_call: TRBV27
clone_size: .
d_call: TRBD1
cdr3_aa: CASSLRGQVYNEQFF
cdr3_nt: TGTGCCAGCAGTTTACGGGGACAGGTTTACAATGAGCAGTTCTTC

j_call: TRBJ2-5
v_call: TRBV27
clone_size: .
d_call: .
cdr3_aa: CASSSALEETQYF
cdr3_nt: TGTGCCAGCAGTAGCGCATTAGAAGAGACCCAGTACTTC

j_call: TRBJ2-2
v_call: TRBV24-1
clone_size: .
d_call: TRBD1
cdr3_aa: CATSDPLGQGAAGELFF
cdr3_nt: TGTGCCACCAGTGATCCCTTGGGACAGGGGGCAGCCGGGGAGCTGTTTTTT

j_call: TRBJ2-3
v_call: TRBV18
clone_size: .
d_call: TRBD2
cdr3_aa: CASSPPPGLADRTDTQYF
cdr3_nt: TGTGCCAGCTCACCACCCCCGGGACTAGCCGATCGCACAGATACGCAGTATTTT

j_call: TRBJ1-2
v_call: TRBV28
clone_size: .
d_call: TRBD1
cdr3_aa: CASSFSDRVYGYTF
cdr3_nt: TGTGCCAGCAGTTTTTCCGACAGGGTCTATGGCTACACCTTC

j_call: TRBJ1-5
v_call: TRBV28
clone_size: .
d_call: TRBD1
cdr3_aa: CASSQGGRGNQPQHF
cdr3_nt: TGTGCCAGCAGCCAGGGGGGACGGGGCAATCAGCCCCAGCATTTT

j_call: TRBJ1-3
v_call: TRBV10-3
clone_size: .
d_call: .
cdr3_aa: CAISELWGQGNTIYF
cdr3_nt: TGTGCCATCAGTGAGCTCTGGGGGCAGGGAAACACCATATATTTT

j_call: TRBJ2-7
v_call: TRBV14
clone_size: .
d_call: .
cdr3_aa: CASSRWETYEQYF
cdr3_nt: TGTGCCAGCAGCCGGTGGGAGACGTACGAGCAGTACTTC

j_call: TRBJ1-4
v_call: TRBV28
clone_size: .
d_call: .
cdr3_aa: CASRPGRAGEKLFF
cdr3_nt: TGTGCCAGCAGACCCGGGAGGGCGGGCGAAAAACTGTTTTTT

j_call: TRBJ1-2
v_call: TRBV7-2
clone_size: .
d_call: .
cdr3_aa: CASSLEGGAGYTF
cdr3_nt: TGTGCCAGCAGCTTAGAGGGAGGGGCGGGCTACACCTTC

j_call: TRBJ1-1
v_call: TRBV11-3
clone_size: .
d_call: .
cdr3_aa: CASSLGHSNTEAFF
cdr3_nt: TGTGCCAGCAGCTTGGGCCATTCGAACACTGAAGCTTTCTTT

j_call: TRBJ2-1
v_call: TRBV27
clone_size: .
d_call: .
cdr3_aa: CASSSTSSYNEQFF
cdr3_nt: TGTGCCAGCAGTTCTACGAGCTCCTACAATGAGCAGTTCTTC

j_call: TRBJ1-2
v_call: TRBV5-4
clone_size: .
d_call: TRBD1
cdr3_aa: CASSPWDSSNYGYTF
cdr3_nt: TGTGCCAGCAGCCCTTGGGACAGCAGTAACTATGGCTACACCTTC

j_call: TRBJ1-5
v_call: TRBV28
clone_size: .
d_call: .
cdr3_aa: CASSPGADILPQPQHF
cdr3_nt: TGTGCCAGCAGCCCGGGAGCGGACATACTTCCACAGCCCCAGCATTTT

j_call: TRBJ1-1
v_call: TRBV24-1
clone_size: .
d_call: .
cdr3_aa: CATSDLRTYRDDTEAFF
cdr3_nt: TGTGCCACCAGTGATTTGCGGACTTACAGGGATGACACTGAAGCTTTCTTT

j_call: TRBJ2-7
v_call: TRBV4-3
clone_size: .
d_call: TRBD2
cdr3_aa: CASSQALGTSSYEQYF
cdr3_nt: TGCGCCAGCAGCCAAGCGTTGGGGACTAGCTCCTACGAGCAGTACTTC

j_call: TRBJ1-1
v_call: TRBV29-1
clone_size: .
d_call: .
cdr3_aa: CSVEEGREAFF
cdr3_nt: TGCAGCGTTGAAGAGGGGCGGGAAGCTTTCTTT

j_call: TRBJ1-5
v_call: TRBV27
clone_size: .
d_call: .
cdr3_aa: CASSSGSGVAGYSNQPQHF
cdr3_nt: TGTGCCAGCAGTTCGGGGTCAGGCGTGGCAGGCTATAGCAATCAGCCCCAGCATTTT

j_call: TRBJ2-3
v_call: TRBV6-4
clone_size: .
d_call: .
cdr3_aa: CASSDWGGGTQYF
cdr3_nt: TGTGCCAGCAGTGACTGGGGTGGAGGTACGCAGTATTTT

j_call: TRBJ2-7
v_call: TRBV11-3
clone_size: .
d_call: TRBD2
cdr3_aa: CASSFPTSGFSSYEQYF
cdr3_nt: TGTGCCAGCAGCTTCCCGACTAGCGGGTTCTCCTCCTACGAGCAGTACTTC

j_call: TRBJ2-3
v_call: TRBV10-3
clone_size: .
d_call: TRBD2
cdr3_aa: CAISAASGSGTQYF
cdr3_nt: TGTGCCATCAGTGCTGCTAGCGGGAGTGGTACGCAGTATTTT

j_call: TRBJ2-3
v_call: TRBV7-3
clone_size: .
d_call: TRBD2
cdr3_aa: CASSLQRDGVDTQYF
cdr3_nt: TGTGCCAGCAGCTTACAGCGGGACGGGGTAGATACGCAGTATTTT

j_call: TRBJ1-2
v_call: TRBV11-2
clone_size: .
d_call: TRBD1
cdr3_aa: CASSFTGGESYGYTF
cdr3_nt: TGTGCCAGCAGCTTCACAGGGGGTGAAAGCTATGGCTACACCTTC

j_call: TRBJ1-2
v_call: TRBV5-1
clone_size: once
d_call: .
cdr3_aa: CASSLEAWGEGGYTF
cdr3_nt: TGCGCCAGCAGCTTGGAAGCCTGGGGAGAAGGGGGCTACACCTTC

j_call: TRBJ2-1
v_call: TRBV6-5
clone_size: .
d_call: .
cdr3_aa: CASSKSGSYNEQFF
cdr3_nt: TGTGCCAGCAGTAAATCGGGATCCTACAATGAGCAGTTCTTC

j_call: TRBJ2-1
v_call: TRBV4-1
clone_size: .
d_call: TRBD2
cdr3_aa: CASNPGLGNEQFF
cdr3_nt: TGCGCCAGCAACCCCGGACTAGGCAATGAGCAGTTCTTC

j_call: TRBJ1-2
v_call: TRBV19
clone_size: once
d_call: TRBD1
cdr3_aa: CASSIGQGGVGYTF
cdr3_nt: TGTGCCAGTAGTATCGGACAGGGAGGGGTCGGCTACACCTTC

j_call: TRBJ2-3
v_call: TRBV19
clone_size: .
d_call: TRBD2
cdr3_aa: CASRPSGRGGTDTQYF
cdr3_nt: TGTGCCAGTAGGCCTAGCGGGAGAGGGGGCACAGATACGCAGTATTTT

j_call: TRBJ1-4
v_call: TRBV27
clone_size: .
d_call: .
cdr3_aa: CASSPTLRGTNEKLFF
cdr3_nt: TGTGCCAGCAGTCCTACCCTCAGGGGTACTAATGAAAAACTGTTTTTT

j_call: TRBJ2-7
v_call: TRBV19
clone_size: .
d_call: .
cdr3_aa: CASSSITGSLSYEQYF
cdr3_nt: TGTGCCAGTAGTAGCATCACAGGGTCCCTCTCCTACGAGCAGTACTTC

j_call: TRBJ1-1
v_call: TRBV7-2
clone_size: .
d_call: TRBD1
cdr3_aa: CASSLAPTGVAEAFF
cdr3_nt: TGTGCCAGCAGCTTAGCACCGACAGGGGTCGCTGAAGCTTTCTTT

j_call: TRBJ2-5
v_call: TRBV7-3
clone_size: .
d_call: TRBD2
cdr3_aa: CASSFQGLAGEETQYF
cdr3_nt: TGTGCCAGCAGCTTCCAGGGACTAGCGGGAGAGGAGACCCAGTACTTC

j_call: TRBJ2-5
v_call: TRBV7-9
clone_size: .
d_call: .
cdr3_aa: CASSLGATGETQYF
cdr3_nt: TGTGCCAGCAGCTTAGGGGCTACAGGGGAGACCCAGTACTTC

j_call: TRBJ2-5
v_call: TRBV7-8
clone_size: once
d_call: TRBD2
cdr3_aa: CASNRAGEWETQYF
cdr3_nt: TGTGCCAGCAACCGAGCGGGAGAATGGGAGACCCAGTACTTC

j_call: TRBJ2-5
v_call: TRBV9
clone_size: .
d_call: TRBD2
cdr3_aa: CASSVVASGSGETQYF
cdr3_nt: TGTGCCAGCAGCGTAGTGGCTAGCGGGAGTGGAGAGACCCAGTACTTC

j_call: TRBJ2-1
v_call: TRBV7-3
clone_size: .
d_call: .
cdr3_aa: CASSLRGSGSEQFF
cdr3_nt: TGTGCCAGCAGCTTAAGGGGCTCAGGCAGTGAGCAGTTCTTC

j_call: TRBJ2-2
v_call: TRBV18
clone_size: .
d_call: .
cdr3_aa: CASSPRPASGGELFF
cdr3_nt: TGTGCCAGCTCACCACGACCCGCCTCGGGCGGGGAGCTGTTTTTT

j_call: TRBJ2-7
v_call: TRBV11-3
clone_size: .
d_call: .
cdr3_aa: CASSFGRGLYYEQYF
cdr3_nt: TGTGCCAGCAGCTTTGGCAGGGGCCTTTACTACGAGCAGTACTTC

j_call: TRBJ2-7
v_call: TRBV28
clone_size: .
d_call: TRBD1
cdr3_aa: CASETGRSYEQYF
cdr3_nt: TGTGCCAGCGAGACAGGGAGATCCTACGAGCAGTACTTC

j_call: TRBJ2-3
v_call: TRBV9
clone_size: once
d_call: .
cdr3_aa: CASSSRIFGTDTQYF
cdr3_nt: TGTGCCAGCAGCTCCCGTATATTCGGCACAGATACGCAGTATTTT

j_call: TRBJ1-5
v_call: TRBV2
clone_size: .
d_call: TRBD1
cdr3_aa: CASSRRWTGDQPQHF
cdr3_nt: TGTGCCAGCAGCCGGCGCTGGACAGGGGACCAGCCCCAGCATTTT

j_call: TRBJ1-2
v_call: TRBV9
clone_size: .
d_call: .
cdr3_aa: CASSVVPGAGGYTF
cdr3_nt: TGTGCCAGCAGCGTAGTTCCAGGGGCCGGTGGCTACACCTTC

j_call: TRBJ2-7
v_call: TRBV6-2/TRBV6-3
clone_size: .
d_call: TRBD1
cdr3_aa: CASSHELTGVAEQYF
cdr3_nt: TGTGCCAGCAGTCATGAGCTGACAGGGGTTGCCGAGCAGTACTTC

j_call: TRBJ2-1
v_call: TRBV18
clone_size: .
d_call: .
cdr3_aa: CASSPLAGDLGNEQFF
cdr3_nt: TGTGCCAGCTCACCACTGGCTGGGGACTTAGGCAATGAGCAGTTCTTC

j_call: TRBJ2-3
v_call: TRBV28
clone_size: .
d_call: .
cdr3_aa: CASSFTGVDTDTQYF
cdr3_nt: TGTGCCAGCAGTTTTACGGGAGTAGACACAGATACGCAGTATTTT

j_call: TRBJ1-2
v_call: TRBV5-4
clone_size: .
d_call: .
cdr3_aa: CASSSQGGLNYGYTF
cdr3_nt: TGTGCCAGCAGCTCACAGGGAGGGTTAAACTATGGCTACACCTTC

j_call: TRBJ1-2
v_call: TRBV4-3
clone_size: .
d_call: .
cdr3_aa: CASSQNRVAQFGYTF
cdr3_nt: TGCGCCAGCAGCCAAAACAGAGTTGCCCAATTTGGCTACACCTTC

j_call: TRBJ1-1
v_call: TRBV7-8
clone_size: .
d_call: TRBD1
cdr3_aa: CASSSPFDRGHTEAFF
cdr3_nt: TGTGCCAGCAGCTCCCCATTCGACAGGGGGCACACTGAAGCTTTCTTT

j_call: TRBJ2-3
v_call: TRBV7-3
clone_size: .
d_call: TRBD1
cdr3_aa: CASSLWTGVGTDTQYF
cdr3_nt: TGTGCCAGCAGCTTATGGACAGGGGTTGGCACAGATACGCAGTATTTT

j_call: TRBJ1-6
v_call: TRBV28
clone_size: .
d_call: .
cdr3_aa: CARKIGVAGGGSPLHF
cdr3_nt: TGTGCCAGAAAAATAGGGGTTGCAGGCGGCGGTTCACCCCTCCACTTT

j_call: TRBJ1-5
v_call: TRBV15
clone_size: .
d_call: TRBD1
cdr3_aa: CATSKQGGYSNQPQHF
cdr3_nt: TGTGCCACCAGCAAACAGGGGGGATATAGCAATCAGCCCCAGCATTTT

j_call: TRBJ2-7
v_call: TRBV19
clone_size: once
d_call: TRBD2
cdr3_aa: CASSRGGEQYF
cdr3_nt: TGTGCCAGTAGTCGGGGGGGCGAGCAGTACTTC

j_call: TRBJ2-1
v_call: TRBV7-9
clone_size: .
d_call: .
cdr3_aa: CASSLTEINEQFF
cdr3_nt: TGTGCCAGCAGCTTGACAGAAATCAATGAGCAGTTCTTC

j_call: TRBJ1-1
v_call: TRBV28
clone_size: .
d_call: .
cdr3_aa: CASSPGGVNTEAFF
cdr3_nt: TGTGCCAGCAGTCCGGGGGGGGTTAACACTGAAGCTTTCTTT

j_call: TRBJ1-4
v_call: TRBV3-1/TRBV3-2
clone_size: .
d_call: TRBD1
cdr3_aa: CATEDRGIEKLFF
cdr3_nt: TGTGCCACCGAGGACAGGGGAATTGAAAAACTGTTTTTT

j_call: TRBJ2-5
v_call: TRBV18
clone_size: .
d_call: TRBD1
cdr3_aa: CASSPRTGTSQETQYF
cdr3_nt: TGTGCCAGCTCACCAAGGACAGGGACGAGCCAAGAGACCCAGTACTTC